The clone carrying this T cell receptor (beta chain) was found many times. Its antigen is unknown. TCRdb passed the RT-PCR reads through MiXCR, listing each CDR3 protein once. This sample carries some 850,000 distinct CDR3 sequences, around 20% of them seen once, and the ten largest clones take about a tenth. The data originate from a study of response to subunit inactivated influenza vaccine. Study-level findings and limits: The study's authors posited that every seasonal influenza vaccination enlists few new T cells.

This CDR3 comprises 13 residues. The germline CDR1 and CDR2 sequences are DFQATT and SNEGSKA (reference sequence). J gave up 2 bases and V 6 bases, and 2 bases lay outside the gene matches. The chain combines TRBV20-1 with TRBJ1-2; TRBD1 matches at 11 bases. This clonotype was sampled from a man between 45 and 60 years old who received an inactivated influenza vaccine. The material was PBMCs from blood, obtained around 5 days after vaccination. The CDR3 DNA follows: TGCAGTGCCGGACAGGGGGCGAACTATGGCTACACCTTC. It yields the protein CSAGQGANYGYTF.